The next 27 T cell receptor beta chains were all read from a single sample in a study of T cells in Graves' hyperthyroidism and ophthalmopathy. TCR beta CDR3 regions were amplified from RNA. The study used the HTBI primer set for a first-round RT-PCR of the TCR CDR3. MiXCR, run by TCRdb on the multiplex PCR reads, gives a single entry per CDR3 protein. The sample holds roughly 530,000 distinct CDR3 sequences; under 20% are singletons and the top ten take 17%. The sample comprised blood. These receptor sequences come from a young woman with Graves' ophthalmopathy.

This clonotype was observed at least ten times. The chain uses TRBV28 and TRBJ2-6, with unresolved D. Germline V gives CDR1 MDHEN, CDR2 SYDVKM. The CDR3 covers 14 residues. The V and J ends lost 8 bases and 2 bases respectively, with 10 bases between them. CDR3 in amino acids: CASGSRPGANVLTF. The CDR3 DNA follows: TGTGCCAGCGGCTCAAGGCCTGGGGCCAACGTCCTGACTTTC.

This clonotype was detected once. V usage is TRBV4-2 and J usage is TRBJ2-1; D might be TRBD2 (6 bases). The germline V gene has CDR1 LGHNA and CDR2 YNFKEQ. Trimming took off 1 base at V and 2 bases at J, with 15 bases between the two ends. This CDR3 comprises 17 residues. In DNA, the CDR3 is TGTGCCAGCAGCCAAGGAACGGATCCGGGGGCCTACAATGAGCAGTTCTTC. The encoded protein is CASSQGTDPGAYNEQFF.

This clonotype was counted at least ten times. The chain is built from TRBV20-1 and TRBJ2-7; 9 bases match TRBD2. The CDR3 length is 13 residues. Germline V lookup: CDR1 DFQATT, CDR2 SNEGSKA (reference sequence). The trim removed 1 base at V and 3 bases at J, leaving 1 base unmatched. Here the CDR3 reads CSARGLADYEQYF. The CDR3 DNA sequence: TGCAGTGCTAGAGGACTAGCGGACTACGAGCAGTACTTC.

In its sample, this clonotype was seen a few times. This rearrangement joins TRBV7-2 to TRBJ1-1; D gene unclear. The germline CDR1 and CDR2 sequences are SGHTA and FQGNSA. Trimming left V 1 base short and J 1 base short, with 19 bases between. The CDR3 has 18 residues. The DNA of the CDR3 is TGTGCCAGCAGCTTAGAATACCCCCAAACCCCCGGGAACACTGAAGCTTTCTTT. Protein: CASSLEYPQTPGNTEAFF.

V gene TRBV19 combines with J gene TRBJ1-1, with D tentatively TRBD1 (6 bases). Germline V gene sequence: CDR1 LNHDA, CDR2 SQIVND (reference sequence). V was pared by 5 bases and J by 0 bases, with 19 bases between. The CDR3 is 17 amino acids. Here the CDR3 DNA reads TGTGCCAGTAGTCCAGATCACGCCGGGACACTGAACACTGAAGCTTTCTTT. It encodes CASSPDHAGTLNTEAFF.

This clonotype was counted a few times. CDR3 in amino acids: CASSFANTEAFF. The CDR3 DNA is TGTGCCAGCAGCTTCGCTAACACTGAAGCTTTCTTT. V usage is TRBV5-5 and J usage is TRBJ1-1; no firm D call. The CDR3 sequence is 12 residues long. V gave up 2 bases and J gave up 2 bases, with 4 bases separating them. Germline CDR1 is SGHKS and CDR2 is YYEKEE (reference sequence).

This clonotype was counted at least ten times. Here the CDR3 DNA reads TGTGCCAGCAGCTGGACCCAGAGGTTTGGAGTAGGGCAGGCTTTCTTT. This codes for CASSWTQRFGVGQAFF. The chain couples TRBV13 to TRBJ1-1; no clear D. The CDR3 runs 16 residues. Trimming took off 4 bases at V and 11 bases at J, with 26 bases between the two ends. Germline CDR1 PRHDT, CDR2 FYEKMQ (reference sequence).

This clonotype was recorded at least ten times. The chain recombines TRBV7-3 with TRBJ1-1, with no clear D. The CDR3 spans 13 residues. The germline V and J ends were trimmed by 5 bases and 1 base, with 8 bases remaining between them. Germline CDR1 and CDR2: SGHTA and FQGTGA. This CDR3 is CASSPTANTEAFF. The CDR3 DNA sequence: TGTGCCAGCAGCCCAACAGCGAACACTGAAGCTTTCTTT.

This clonotype occurred many times. This sequence joins TRBV15 and TRBJ2-1, with 14 bases lining up with TRBD2. The CDR3 is 15 residues long. Trimming took 6 bases from V and 8 from J; bases not matched to a gene: 6. In germline, CDR1 is LNHNV, CDR2 YYDKDF (reference sequence). In nucleotides, the CDR3 is TGTGCCACCAGTATCGGGACTAGCGGGAGTGATGAGCAGTTCTTC. Protein sequence: CATSIGTSGSDEQFF.

This clonotype was seen repeatedly, ten times or more. This chain joins TRBV3-1 and TRBJ2-5; 9 bases match TRBD1. CDR3 size: 17 residues. Trimming cost V 0 bases and J 4 bases; bases outside gene matches: 9. Germline V gene lookup returns CDR1 LGHDT and CDR2 YNNKEL (reference sequence). The CDR3: CASSQEKEGQGLETQYF. Written as DNA, the CDR3 is TGTGCCAGCAGCCAAGAAAAGGAGGGACAGGGCTTAGAGACCCAGTACTTC.

In its sample, this clonotype was seen many times. This chain connects TRBV28 to TRBJ1-1, with a tentative D call TRBD1 (5 bases). Germline V gene lookup returns CDR1 MDHEN and CDR2 SYDVKM. CDR3 length: 14 residues. Trimming left V 6 bases short and J 0 bases short, with 11 bases between. CDR3 in DNA: TGTGCCAGCAGAACTATAGGGGTGAACACTGAAGCTTTCTTT. It is translated as CASRTIGVNTEAFF.

This chain connects TRBV12-3 or TRBV12-4 to TRBJ1-6; D not certain. The CDR3 is 14 amino acids. V lost 0 bases to trimming and J lost 5 bases, with 5 bases between them. The CDR3 DNA follows: TGTGCCAGCAGTTTAGCGGGCGATAATTCACCCCTCCACTTT. This sequence encodes CASSLAGDNSPLHF.

Regarding this clonotype: Germline and junction disagree at one end, which may indicate a read error. V is TRBV28 and J is TRBJ2-7, with 11 positions matching TRBD2. Germline V lookup: CDR1 MDHEN, CDR2 SYDVKM. The CDR3 has 17 amino acids. The DNA for the CDR3 is TGTGCCAGCAGTTCAAGACTAGCGGGATACAACTCCTACAAGCAGTACTTC. Protein product: CASSSRLAGYNSYKQYF.

The table lists this clonotype with many counts. This chain links TRBV27 with TRBJ1-1; 7 nucleotides line up with TRBD1. CDR3 length equals 16 residues. Germline V gives CDR1 MNHEY, CDR2 SMNVEV (reference sequence). V was clipped by 5 bases and J by 4 bases; unmatched bases: 13. DNA of the CDR3: TGTGCCAGCAGTGTGGGCCCACAGGGGTTCGGCACTGAAGCTTTCTTT. This codes for CASSVGPQGFGTEAFF.

In this sample, this clonotype turned up many times. The chain joins TRBV28 to TRBJ2-7; weak D call: TRBD1 (6 bases). V shed 4 bases and J shed 3 bases, with 13 bases lying between them. This CDR3 has 14 residues. The V gene's germline CDR1 is MDHEN and CDR2 SYDVKM. This CDR3 is CASSSYLQGYEQYF. DNA of the CDR3: TGTGCCAGCAGTTCCTACCTACAGGGCTACGAGCAGTACTTC.

V is TRBV6-1 and J is TRBJ2-2; D might be TRBD1 (8 bases). V shed 6 bases and J shed 5 bases, with 13 bases lying between them. Germline V gives CDR1 MNHNS, CDR2 SASEGT. The CDR3 sequence is 14 residues long. As DNA, the CDR3 is TGTGCCAGCAGACAGGGGGGGGTAACCGGGGAGCTGTTTTTT. It yields the protein CASRQGGVTGELFF.

This clonotype was counted at least ten times. This chain connects TRBV28 to TRBJ2-6; no firm D call. V was cut by 4 bases and J by 0 bases, with 10 bases left in between. The CDR3 is 16 residues long. In germline, CDR1 is MDHEN, CDR2 SYDVKM. This CDR3 is CASSSGRSSGANVLTF. The DNA for the CDR3 is TGTGCCAGCAGTTCCGGACGGAGCTCTGGGGCCAACGTCCTGACTTTC.

This clonotype has only a few counts. This chain connects TRBV27 to TRBJ1-1; 7 nucleotides agree with TRBD1. The CDR3 spans 12 residues. V shed 6 bases and J 7 bases; nucleotides not matched to a gene: 5. Per the germline V gene, CDR1 is MNHEY and CDR2 is SMNVEV (reference sequence). DNA for the CDR3: TGTGCCAGCAGCTACAGGGGTGGTGAAGCTTTCTTT. Protein sequence: CASSYRGGEAFF.

There are many counts of this clonotype. The genes are TRBV5-1 and TRBJ2-7, with 7 bases aligning to TRBD2. The trim removed 4 bases at V and 3 bases at J, leaving 7 bases unmatched. The CDR3 loop spans 14 amino acids. In germline, CDR1 is SGHRS, CDR2 YFSETQ. CDR3 in DNA: TGCGCCAGCAGCACCTCGGGACTACGCTACGAGCAGTACTTC. Its translation is CASSTSGLRYEQYF.

This clonotype was seen more than once but under ten times. The chain uses TRBV4-1 and TRBJ1-1, with D hard to call. Deletions cut 2 bases from V and 4 bases from J, with 14 bases between. The germline CDR1 and CDR2 sequences are MGHRA and YSYEKL. CDR3 length: 15 amino acids. Here the CDR3 reads CASSQISVGVTEAFF. The CDR3 DNA follows: TGCGCCAGCAGCCAAATTAGTGTCGGGGTCACTGAAGCTTTCTTT.

This clonotype was detected many times. The chain combines TRBV28 with TRBJ2-7, with TRBD1 as a possible D gene (5 bases). Deletions cut 3 bases from V and 3 bases from J, with 12 bases between. CDR3 length equals 14 residues. CDR1 and CDR2 from the germline V gene are MDHEN and SYDVKM. CDR3 loop: CASSFATVLYEQYF. The CDR3 DNA sequence: TGTGCCAGCAGTTTTGCGACAGTCCTCTACGAGCAGTACTTC.

The DNA of the CDR3 is TGTGCCAGCAGTTACTCGATCGGACACGAGCAGTACTTC. The encoded protein is CASSYSIGHEQYF. This rearrangement joins TRBV6-5 to TRBJ2-7; the D is unclear. The V end lost 0 bases, the J end lost 5 bases, and 8 bases lay between the germline ends. There are 13 residues in the CDR3. Germline V gene data show CDR1 as MNHEY and CDR2 as SVGAGI.

As for this clonotype: A read error may explain this, as a much larger clone is one base away. V and J are TRBV11-1 and TRBJ2-3; D perhaps matches TRBD1 (5 bases). There are 17 residues in the CDR3. Germline V gives CDR1 SGHAT, CDR2 FQDESV (reference sequence). V was clipped by 1 base and J by 1 base, with 15 bases between them. CDR3 coding DNA: TGTGCCAGCAGCTTAGGCCTGGTCGGCAGGGGCACAGATACGCAGTATTTT. This sequence encodes CASSLGLVGRGTDTQYF.

The chain recombines TRBV7-2 with TRBJ2-1, with D unresolved. The V end lost 6 bases, the J end lost 3 bases, and 15 bases lay between the germline ends. The V gene's germline CDR1 is SGHTA and CDR2 FQGNSA. The CDR3 spans 15 residues. CDR3 in DNA: TGTGCCAGCAGACCCCCCCCAGCTGACTACAATGAGCAGTTCTTC. Protein sequence: CASRPPPADYNEQFF. The whole variable domain, filled in from reference TRBV7-2 and TRBJ2-1, reads GAGVSQSPSNKVTEKGKDVELRCDPISGHTALYWYRQSLGQGLEFLIYFQGNSAPDKSGLPSDRFSAERTGGSVSTLTIQRTQQEDSAVYLCASRPPPADYNEQFFGPGTRLTVL.

This clonotype was recorded a few times. As DNA, the CDR3 is TGTGCCAGCAGTTTTGTACAGGGGGCCTTGAATGAGCAGTTCTTC. This codes for CASSFVQGALNEQFF. The chain is built from TRBV27 and TRBJ2-1, with 9 bases aligning to TRBD1. V trimming: 3 bases; J trimming: 7 bases; junction bases outside the gene matches: 7. The CDR3 totals 15 residues. Germline V gene lookup returns CDR1 MNHEY and CDR2 SMNVEV (reference sequence).

A few counts support this clonotype. A much larger clone lies a single base off, so this may be a read error. J is TRBJ1-1 and V is TRBV3-1, with 7 bases aligning to TRBD1. Trimming cost V 3 bases and J 0 bases; bases outside gene matches: 1. Germline V gives CDR1 LGHDT, CDR2 YNNKEL (reference sequence). The CDR3 sequence is 14 residues long. The CDR3 reads CASSHGTVNTEAFF. The CDR3 DNA reads as TGTGCCAGCAGCCACGGGACAGTGAACACTGAAGCTTTCTTT.

This clonotype was counted a few times. This chain joins TRBV19 and TRBJ2-2; a possible D gene is TRBD1 (6 bases). CDR1 and CDR2 from the germline V gene are LNHDA and SQIVND (reference sequence). This CDR3 has 15 amino acids. The germline V and J ends were trimmed by 3 bases and 6 bases, with 14 bases remaining between them. The CDR3 bases are TGTGCCAGTAGTATGACCACAGGGATCGCCGGGGAGCTGTTTTTT. It codes for CASSMTTGIAGELFF. Complete variable domain (other parts from reference TRBV19 and TRBJ2-2): DGGITQSPKYLFRKEGQNVTLSCEQNLNHDAMYWYRQDPGQGLRLIYYSQIVNDFQKGDIAEGYSVSREKKESFPLTVTSAQKNPTAFYLCASSMTTGIAGELFFGEGSRLTVL.